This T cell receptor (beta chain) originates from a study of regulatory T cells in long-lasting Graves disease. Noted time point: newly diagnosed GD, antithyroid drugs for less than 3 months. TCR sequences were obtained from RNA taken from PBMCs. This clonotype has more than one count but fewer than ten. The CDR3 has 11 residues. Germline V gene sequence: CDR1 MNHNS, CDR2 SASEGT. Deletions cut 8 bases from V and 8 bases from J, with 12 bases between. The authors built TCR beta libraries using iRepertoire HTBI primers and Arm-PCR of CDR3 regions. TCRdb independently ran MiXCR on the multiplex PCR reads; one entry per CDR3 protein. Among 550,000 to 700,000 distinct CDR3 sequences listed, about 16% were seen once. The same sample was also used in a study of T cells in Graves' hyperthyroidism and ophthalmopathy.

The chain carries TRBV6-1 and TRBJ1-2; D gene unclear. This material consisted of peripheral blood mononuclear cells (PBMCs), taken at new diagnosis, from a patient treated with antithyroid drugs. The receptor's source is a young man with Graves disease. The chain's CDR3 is CASWTGVGYTF. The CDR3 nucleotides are TGTGCCAGCTGGACGGGAGTAGGCTACACCTTC.